This T cell receptor beta chain stems from a study of blood T cell repertoires in COVID-19. Looking at the study overall: The United States, Italy and Spain supplied acute and convalescent COVID-19 samples. In each case, the material was cDNA or gDNA derived from T cells, B-cell-depleted T cells, or PBMCs.

Under the authors' procedure: Amplifying reference gene primers gave estimates of nucleated cell counts. TCRdb keeps only in-frame clones here, not all; method: immunoSEQ multiplex PCR. V and J calls and clone size are as listed in that table; D and trimming were resolved from the DNA. The sample lists approximately 53,000 clones, 90% occurring once. V lost 1 base, J lost 5 bases, and 14 bases lay in between. Germline V gene sequence: CDR1 LGHDT, CDR2 YNNKEL (reference sequence). The CDR3 loop spans 15 amino acids. Sequences were obtained from peripheral blood. This TCR was sampled from a woman older than 75 with acute or convalescent COVID-19. The genes are TRBV3-1 (or the pseudogene TRBV3-2) and TRBJ1-1; D may be TRBD1 (6 bases). CDR3 in amino acids: CASSQGSLGATEAFF. The CDR3 coding sequence is TGTGCCAGCAGCCAAGGAAGCCTGGGGGCGACTGAAGCTTTCTTT.